The rows below give T cell receptor beta chains drawn from one sample of a study of blood T cell repertoires in COVID-19. Repertoires were generated with immunoSEQ multiplex PCR, while TCRdb's copy carries only in-frame clones and drops some. The repertoire holds approximately 230,000 clones, approximately 80% seen once, with just under 20% in the top ten. The sample taken for sequencing was peripheral blood. The receptors come from a man in his thirties or forties with active or convalescent COVID-19. CDR3s include the opening cysteine and the closing phenylalanine or tryptophan. The D gene is left open where the match is weak. Not all rows give a size; the values are once, few, many and, for expanded clones, a class.

-,TRBV7-2,-,TRBJ2-5,CASSLGGNQETQYF,TGTGCCAGCAGCTTAGGTGGCAACCAAGAGACCCAGTACTTC
few,TRBV27,TRBD1,TRBJ2-1,CASSTGGPYNEQFF,TGTGCCAGCAGTACAGGGGGCCCCTACAATGAGCAGTTCTTC
-,TRBV24-1,TRBD1,TRBJ1-4,CATSDGGQGVFEKLFF,TGTGCCACCAGTGATGGGGGACAGGGGGTTTTTGAAAAACTGTTTTTT
once,TRBV5-1,TRBD2,TRBJ2-1,CASGPSGFSYNEQFF,TGCGCCAGCGGCCCTAGCGGGTTTTCCTACAATGAGCAGTTCTTC
-,TRBV5-1,TRBD1,TRBJ2-5,CASSLAGQGETQYF,TGCGCCAGCAGCTTGGCCGGACAGGGGGAGACCCAGTACTTC
-,TRBV7-2,-,TRBJ2-4,CASSPGGGGAKNIQYF,TGTGCCAGCAGCCCCGGGGGTGGGGGAGCCAAAAACATTCAGTACTTC
-,TRBV4-1,-,TRBJ2-5,CASSQDPLAPQETQYF,TGCGCCAGCAGCCAAGACCCCCTAGCGCCTCAGGAGACCCAGTACTTC
-,TRBV21-1,-,TRBJ1-2,CASDDTNYGYTF,TGTGCCAGCGATGACACAAACTATGGCTACACCTTC
once,TRBV4-2,TRBD1,TRBJ1-2,CASSQAVAGTDYGYTF,TGTGCCAGCAGCCAAGCGGTCGCCGGGACAGACTATGGCTACACCTTC
-,TRBV3-1/TRBV3-2,-,TRBJ2-5,CASSLDYRNQETQYF,TGTGCCAGCAGCCTCGACTACCGCAATCAAGAGACCCAGTACTTC
once,TRBV29-1,-,TRBJ1-1,CSGLTGLNTEAFF,TGCAGCGGGCTTACAGGGTTGAACACTGAAGCTTTCTTT
-,TRBV4-2,TRBD2,TRBJ2-1,CASSQDEGLAGSYEQFF,TGTGCCAGCAGCCAAGATGAAGGACTAGCGGGATCCTATGAGCAGTTCTTC
-,TRBV10-2,TRBD2,TRBJ2-2,CASRWGGPDTGELFF,TGCGCCAGCAGATGGGGAGGGCCCGACACCGGGGAGCTGTTTTTT
-,TRBV2,TRBD1,TRBJ2-2,CASSRQGSSTGELFF,TGTGCCAGCAGTCGACAGGGGAGTAGCACCGGGGAGCTGTTTTTT